The 9 T cell receptor beta chains reported below all come from one sample, sequenced in a study of cytomegalovirus exposure and HLA in healthy donors. Both 60 Vbeta primers and 13 Jbeta primers went into the PCR. Generated by immunoSEQ multiplex PCR, the TCRdb table keeps only in-frame clones and is missing some. Seen here are around 170,000 clones, over 70% observed once, and the top ten hold around 7%. Sequenced input: PBMCs. All receptors derive from a woman in her forties in good health and CMV-seropositive.

This clone was seen more than once but under ten times. The chain links TRBV19 to TRBJ1-4; D unresolved. The ends were cut back, 9 bases at V and 2 bases at J, with 10 bases in the middle. Germline CDR1 LNHDA, CDR2 SQIVND (reference sequence). This CDR3 is 13 amino acids long. Written as DNA, the CDR3 is TGTGCCAGCACCACCAGTACTAATGAAAAACTGTTTTTT. Protein sequence: CASTTSTNEKLFF.

The chain carries TRBV12-5 and TRBJ2-7; 8 bases map to TRBD1. The CDR3 has 13 residues. The J segment lost 3 bases and the V segment lost 5 bases, leaving 3 bases of the junction unmatched. CDR1 and CDR2 from the germline V gene are LGHNT and FRNRAP. CDR3: CASGPDRGYEQYF. CDR3 in DNA: TGTGCTAGTGGTCCAGACAGGGGCTACGAGCAGTACTTC.

This sequence joins TRBV2 and TRBJ2-5; 8 bases match TRBD2. This CDR3 contains 15 residues. Germline trimming cut 10 bases from V and 5 bases from J; bases unmatched to any gene: 15. CDR1 and CDR2 from the germline V gene are SNHLY and FYNNEI. The CDR3 is CAIRVAGGPTETQYF. CDR3 nucleotides: TGTGCCATCCGTGTGGCGGGGGGACCTACCGAGACCCAGTACTTC.

The chain links TRBV10-1 to TRBJ2-3; D gene uncertain. V was shortened by 11 bases and J by 2 bases, with 11 bases between the two germline ends. Germline V gene data show CDR1 as WNHNN and CDR2 as SYGVQD (reference sequence). The CDR3 is made up of 12 amino acids. The CDR3: CAGPRVTDTQYF. The CDR3 DNA is TGCGCCGGCCCTAGAGTCACAGATACGCAGTATTTT.

This clone was observed a handful of times. The V call is TRBV6-6, the J call TRBJ1-1, with 7 bases identical to TRBD1. This CDR3 has 14 residues. The V segment lost 6 bases and the J segment 2 bases; nucleotides outside the gene matches: 6. CDR1 and CDR2 from the germline V gene are MNHNY and SVGAGI (reference sequence). The CDR3 region is CASSLAGGNTEAFF. CDR3 bases: TGTGCCAGCAGCCTCGCAGGGGGTAACACTGAAGCTTTCTTT.

The rearrangement uses TRBV2 and TRBJ2-3, with 9 bases fitting TRBD2. The CDR3 length is 14 residues. Germline V gene data show CDR1 as SNHLY and CDR2 as FYNNEI. CDR3 in amino acids: CAQHRAGGVNTQYF. DNA of the CDR3: TGTGCTCAGCACCGAGCGGGAGGCGTGAATACGCAGTATTTT.

V gene TRBV7-2 combines with J gene TRBJ2-5, with no clear D. Germline CDR1 is SGHTA and CDR2 is FQGNSA. Trimming removed 1 base from V and 7 bases from J, with 10 bases in between. The CDR3 is 13 residues long. This CDR3 is CASSLGLTGTQYF. The CDR3 DNA follows: TGTGCCAGCAGCTTAGGTCTAACGGGGACCCAGTACTTC.

The rearrangement uses TRBV28 and TRBJ2-7; 8 bases line up with TRBD1. In germline, CDR1 is MDHEN, CDR2 SYDVKM. CDR3 length equals 13 residues. The junction had 5 bases not matched to a gene; V was cut back by 5 bases and J by 5 bases. CDR3 sequence: CASSDRGRNEQYF. DNA for the CDR3: TGTGCCAGCAGTGACAGGGGACGGAACGAGCAGTACTTC.

Notes on this clone: An end of the junction does not agree with germline; a read error may underlie this. This chain links TRBV4-2 with TRBJ2-6, with D perhaps TRBD1 (5 bases). CDR3 size: 16 residues. Germline CDR1 and CDR2: LGHNA and YNFKEQ. Written as DNA, the CDR3 is TGTGCCAGCAGCCAAGACTCTGAGCCTGGGGCCAACGGCCTGACTTTC. It translates to CASSQDSEPGANGLTF.